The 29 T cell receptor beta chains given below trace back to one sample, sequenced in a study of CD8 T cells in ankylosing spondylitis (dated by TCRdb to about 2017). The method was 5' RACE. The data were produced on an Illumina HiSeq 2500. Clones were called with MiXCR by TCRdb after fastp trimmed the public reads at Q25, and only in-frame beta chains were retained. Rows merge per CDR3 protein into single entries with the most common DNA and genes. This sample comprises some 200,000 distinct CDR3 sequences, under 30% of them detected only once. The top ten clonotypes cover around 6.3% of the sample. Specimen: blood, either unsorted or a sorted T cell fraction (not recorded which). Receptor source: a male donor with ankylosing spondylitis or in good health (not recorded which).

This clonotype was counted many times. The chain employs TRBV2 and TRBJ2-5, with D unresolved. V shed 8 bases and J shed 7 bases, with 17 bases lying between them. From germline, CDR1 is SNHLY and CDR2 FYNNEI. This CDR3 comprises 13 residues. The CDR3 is CASGNRGFGTQYF. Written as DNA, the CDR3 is TGTGCCAGCGGAAACAGAGGTTTCGGGACCCAGTACTTC. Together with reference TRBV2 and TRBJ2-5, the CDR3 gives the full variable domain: EPEVTQTPSHQVTQMGQEVILRCVPISNHLYFYWYRQILGQKVEFLVSFYNNEISEKSEIFDDQFSVERPDGSNFTLKIRSTKLEDSAMYFCASGNRGFGTQYFGPGTRLLVL.

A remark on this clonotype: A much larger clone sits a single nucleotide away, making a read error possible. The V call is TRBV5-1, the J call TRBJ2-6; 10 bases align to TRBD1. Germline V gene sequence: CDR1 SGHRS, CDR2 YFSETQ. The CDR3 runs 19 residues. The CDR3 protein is CASSLAEGQGSSGTNVLTF. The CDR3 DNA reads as TGCGCCAGCAGCTTGGCCGAGGGACAGGGGAGCTCTGGGACCAACGTCCTGACTTTC. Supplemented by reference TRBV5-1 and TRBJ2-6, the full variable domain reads KAGVTQTPRYLIKTRGQQVTLSCSPISGHRSVSWYQQTPGQGLQFLFEYFSETQRNKGNFPGRFSGRQFSNSRSEMNVSTLELGDSALYLCASSLAEGQGSSGTNVLTFGAGSRLTVL.

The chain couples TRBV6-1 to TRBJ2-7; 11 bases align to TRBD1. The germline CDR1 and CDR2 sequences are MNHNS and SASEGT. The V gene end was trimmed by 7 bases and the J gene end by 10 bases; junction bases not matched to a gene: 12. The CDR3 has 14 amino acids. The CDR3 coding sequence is TGTGCCAGCACCTCGGGACAGGGGGGAAGGGTCCAGTACTTC. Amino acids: CASTSGQGGRVQYF.

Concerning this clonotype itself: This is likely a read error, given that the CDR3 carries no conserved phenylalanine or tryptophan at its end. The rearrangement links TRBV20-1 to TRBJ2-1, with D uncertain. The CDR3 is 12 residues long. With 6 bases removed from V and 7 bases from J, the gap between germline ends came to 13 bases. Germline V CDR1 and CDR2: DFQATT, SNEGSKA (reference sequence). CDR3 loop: CSAADGRNEQFC. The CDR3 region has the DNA TGCAGTGCCGCGGATGGTCGAAATGAGCAGTTCTGT.

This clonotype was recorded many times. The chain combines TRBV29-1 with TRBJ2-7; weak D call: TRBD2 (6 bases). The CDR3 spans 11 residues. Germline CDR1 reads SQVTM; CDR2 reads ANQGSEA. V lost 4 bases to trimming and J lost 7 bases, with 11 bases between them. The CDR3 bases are TGCAGCGTTGGTTGGGGGGAGGAGCAGTACTTC. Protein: CSVGWGEEQYF.

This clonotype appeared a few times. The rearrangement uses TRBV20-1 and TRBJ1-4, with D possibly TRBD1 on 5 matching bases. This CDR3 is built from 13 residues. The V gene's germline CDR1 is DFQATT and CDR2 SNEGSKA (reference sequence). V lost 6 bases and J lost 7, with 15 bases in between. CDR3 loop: CSARGGASEKLFF. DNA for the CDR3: TGCAGTGCCCGGGGTGGGGCTAGTGAAAAACTGTTTTTT.

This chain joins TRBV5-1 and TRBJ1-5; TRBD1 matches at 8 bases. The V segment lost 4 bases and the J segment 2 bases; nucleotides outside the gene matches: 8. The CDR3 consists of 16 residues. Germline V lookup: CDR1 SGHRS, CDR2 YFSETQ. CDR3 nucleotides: TGCGCCAGCAGCCCCGGACAGGGCAGCGGCAATCAGCCCCAGCATTTT. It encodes CASSPGQGSGNQPQHF. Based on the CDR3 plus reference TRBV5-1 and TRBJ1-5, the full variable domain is KAGVTQTPRYLIKTRGQQVTLSCSPISGHRSVSWYQQTPGQGLQFLFEYFSETQRNKGNFPGRFSGRQFSNSRSEMNVSTLELGDSALYLCASSPGQGSGNQPQHFGDGTRLSIL.

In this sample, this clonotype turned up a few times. CDR3 amino acids: CASSPNSGTGTGELFF. CDR3 in DNA: TGTGCCAGCAGCCCTAATAGCGGGACTGGCACCGGGGAGCTGTTTTTT. V usage is TRBV14 and J usage is TRBJ2-2, with 8 bases lining up with TRBD2. The CDR3 length is 16 residues. Losses at the gene ends were 4 bases for V and 4 bases for J; bases not matched to a gene: 8. Per the germline V gene, CDR1 is SGHDN and CDR2 is FVKESK. Full variable domain (rest looked up from reference TRBV14 and TRBJ2-2): EAGVTQFPSHSVIEKGQTVTLRCDPISGHDNLYWYRRVMGKEIKFLLHFVKESKQDESGMPNNRFLAERTGGTYSTLKVQPAELEDSGVYFCASSPNSGTGTGELFFGEGSRLTVL.

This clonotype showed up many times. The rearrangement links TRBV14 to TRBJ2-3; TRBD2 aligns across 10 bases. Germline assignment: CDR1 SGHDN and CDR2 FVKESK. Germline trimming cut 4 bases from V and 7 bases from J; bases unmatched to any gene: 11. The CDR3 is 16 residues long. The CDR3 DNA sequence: TGTGCCAGCAGCCCCCAGCTAGCGGGGGCCGCCAATACGCAGTATTTT. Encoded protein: CASSPQLAGAANTQYF.

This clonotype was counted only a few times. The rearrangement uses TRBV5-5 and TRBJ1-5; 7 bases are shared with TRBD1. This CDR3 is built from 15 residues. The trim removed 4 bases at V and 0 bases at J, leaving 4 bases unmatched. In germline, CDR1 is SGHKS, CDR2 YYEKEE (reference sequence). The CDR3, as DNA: TGTGCCAGCAGCAAGGGGACAGATAGCAATCAGCCCCAGCATTTT. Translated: CASSKGTDSNQPQHF.

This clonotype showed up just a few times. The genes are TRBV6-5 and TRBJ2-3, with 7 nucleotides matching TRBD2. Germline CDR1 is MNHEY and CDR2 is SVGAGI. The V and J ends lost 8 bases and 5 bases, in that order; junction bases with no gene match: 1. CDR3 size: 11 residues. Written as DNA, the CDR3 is TGTGCCAGCGGGAGGGGAGATACGCAGTATTTT. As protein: CASGRGDTQYF.

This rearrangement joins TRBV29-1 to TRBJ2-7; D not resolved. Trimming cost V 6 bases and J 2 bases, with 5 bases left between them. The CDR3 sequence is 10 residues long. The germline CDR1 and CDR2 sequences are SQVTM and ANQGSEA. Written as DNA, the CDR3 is TGCAGCGTATGGACCTACGAGCAGTACTTC. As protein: CSVWTYEQYF.

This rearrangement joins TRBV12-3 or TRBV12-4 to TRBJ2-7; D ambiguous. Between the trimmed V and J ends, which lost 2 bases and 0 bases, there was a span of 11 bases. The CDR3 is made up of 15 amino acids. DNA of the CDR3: TGTGCCAGCAGTTTAATCGCCAGGAGCTCCTACGAGCAGTACTTC. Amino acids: CASSLIARSSYEQYF.

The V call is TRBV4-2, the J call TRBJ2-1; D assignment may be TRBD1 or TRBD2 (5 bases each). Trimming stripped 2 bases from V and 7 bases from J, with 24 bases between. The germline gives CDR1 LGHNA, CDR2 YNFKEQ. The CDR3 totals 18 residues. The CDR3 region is CASSQPRDLGTSENEQFF. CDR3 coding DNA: TGTGCCAGCAGCCAACCGCGAGATCTCGGGACGTCGGAAAATGAGCAGTTCTTC.

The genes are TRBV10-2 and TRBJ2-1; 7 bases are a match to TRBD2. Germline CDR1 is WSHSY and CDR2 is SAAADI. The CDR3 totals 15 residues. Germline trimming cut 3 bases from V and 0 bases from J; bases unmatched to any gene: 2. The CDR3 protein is CASSETSASYNEQFF. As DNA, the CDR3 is TGCGCCAGCAGTGAAACTAGCGCCTCCTACAATGAGCAGTTCTTC.

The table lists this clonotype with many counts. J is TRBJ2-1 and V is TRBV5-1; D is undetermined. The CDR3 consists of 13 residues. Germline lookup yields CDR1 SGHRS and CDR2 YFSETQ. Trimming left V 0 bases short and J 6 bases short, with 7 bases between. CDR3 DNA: TGCGCCAGCAGCTTGGGAGACCCCAATGAGCAGTTCTTC. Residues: CASSLGDPNEQFF.

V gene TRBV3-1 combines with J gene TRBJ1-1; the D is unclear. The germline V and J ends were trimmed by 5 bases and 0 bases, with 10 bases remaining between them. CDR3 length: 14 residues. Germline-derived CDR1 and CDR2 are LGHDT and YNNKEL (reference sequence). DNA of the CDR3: TGTGCCAGCAGCTACCATAAAATGAACACTGAAGCTTTCTTT. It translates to CASSYHKMNTEAFF.

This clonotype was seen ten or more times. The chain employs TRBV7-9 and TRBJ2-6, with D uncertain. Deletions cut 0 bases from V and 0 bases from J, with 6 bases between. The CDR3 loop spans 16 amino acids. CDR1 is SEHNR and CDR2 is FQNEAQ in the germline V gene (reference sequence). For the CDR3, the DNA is TGTGCCAGCAGCTTAGCGCGTGGCTCTGGGGCCAACGTCCTGACTTTC. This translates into CASSLARGSGANVLTF.

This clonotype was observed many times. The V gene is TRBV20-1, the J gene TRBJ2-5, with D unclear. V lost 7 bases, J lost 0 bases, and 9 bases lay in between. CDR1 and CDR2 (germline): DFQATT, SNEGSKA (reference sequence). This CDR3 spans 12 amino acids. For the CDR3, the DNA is TGCAGTGAAGACTCGCACCAAGAGACCCAGTACTTC. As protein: CSEDSHQETQYF.

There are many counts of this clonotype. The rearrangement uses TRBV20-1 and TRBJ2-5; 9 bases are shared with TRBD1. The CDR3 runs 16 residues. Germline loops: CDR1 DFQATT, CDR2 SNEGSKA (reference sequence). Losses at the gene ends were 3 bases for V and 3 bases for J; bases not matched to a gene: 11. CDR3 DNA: TGCAGTGCTAGCACCCCCCTCCGGGACAGGGAAGAGACCCAGTACTTC. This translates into CSASTPLRDREETQYF.

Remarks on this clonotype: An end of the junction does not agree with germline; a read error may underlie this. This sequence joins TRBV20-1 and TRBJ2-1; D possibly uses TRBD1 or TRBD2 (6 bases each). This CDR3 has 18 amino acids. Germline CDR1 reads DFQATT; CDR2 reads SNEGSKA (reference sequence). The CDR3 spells CCALGAGGDSGSYNEQFF. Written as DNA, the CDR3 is TGCTGTGCCCTGGGGGCGGGCGGGGACTCCGGCTCCTACAATGAGCAGTTCTTC.

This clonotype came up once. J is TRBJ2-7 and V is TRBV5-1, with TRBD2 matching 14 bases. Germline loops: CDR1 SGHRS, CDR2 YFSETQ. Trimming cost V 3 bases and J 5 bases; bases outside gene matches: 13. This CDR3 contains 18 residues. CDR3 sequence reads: CASSSTPSGTSGRHEQYF. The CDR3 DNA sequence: TGCGCCAGCAGCTCGACCCCCTCCGGGACTAGCGGGAGACACGAGCAGTACTTC.

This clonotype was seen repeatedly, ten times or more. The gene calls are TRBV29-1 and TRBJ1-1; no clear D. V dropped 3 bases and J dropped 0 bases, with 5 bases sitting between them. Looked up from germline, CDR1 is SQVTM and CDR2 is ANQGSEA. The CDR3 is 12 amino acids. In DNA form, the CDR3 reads TGCAGCGTTGAGTGGGTGAACACTGAAGCTTTCTTT. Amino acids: CSVEWVNTEAFF.

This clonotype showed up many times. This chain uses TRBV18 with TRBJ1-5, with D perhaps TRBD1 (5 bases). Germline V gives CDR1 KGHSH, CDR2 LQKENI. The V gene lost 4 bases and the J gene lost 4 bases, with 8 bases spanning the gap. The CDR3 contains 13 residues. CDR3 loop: CASSQGQNQPQHF. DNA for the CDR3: TGTGCCAGCTCACAAGGACAAAATCAGCCCCAGCATTTT. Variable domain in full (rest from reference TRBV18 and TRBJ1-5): NAGVMQNPRHLVRRRGQEARLRCSPMKGHSHVYWYRQLPEEGLKFMVYLQKENIIDESGMPKERFSAEFPKEGPSILRIQQVVRGDSAAYFCASSQGQNQPQHFGDGTRLSIL.

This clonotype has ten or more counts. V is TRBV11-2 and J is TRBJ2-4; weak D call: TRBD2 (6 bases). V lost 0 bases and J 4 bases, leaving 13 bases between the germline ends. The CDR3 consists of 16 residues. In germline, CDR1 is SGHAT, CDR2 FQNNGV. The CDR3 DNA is TGTGCCAGCAGCTTAGATGGAGGGCCCGTAAAAAACATTCAGTACTTC. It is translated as CASSLDGGPVKNIQYF. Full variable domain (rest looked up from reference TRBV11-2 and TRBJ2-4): EAGVAQSPRYKIIEKRQSVAFWCNPISGHATLYWYQQILGQGPKLLIQFQNNGVVDDSQLPKDRFSAERLKGVDSTLKIQPAKLEDSAVYLCASSLDGGPVKNIQYFGAGTRLSVL.

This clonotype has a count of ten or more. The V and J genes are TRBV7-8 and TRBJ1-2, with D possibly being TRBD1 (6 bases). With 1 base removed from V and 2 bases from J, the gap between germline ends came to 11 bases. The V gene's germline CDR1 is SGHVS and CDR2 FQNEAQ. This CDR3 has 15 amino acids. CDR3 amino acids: CASSLDAGVNYGYTF. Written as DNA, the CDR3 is TGTGCCAGCAGCTTAGATGCAGGGGTCAACTATGGCTACACCTTC.

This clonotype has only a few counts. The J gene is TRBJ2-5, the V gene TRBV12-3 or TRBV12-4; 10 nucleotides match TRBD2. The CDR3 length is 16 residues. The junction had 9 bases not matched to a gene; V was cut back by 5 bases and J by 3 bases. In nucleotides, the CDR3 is TGTGCCAGCAGTCCGGAAGGTAGCGGGAGGAAAGAGACCCAGTACTTC. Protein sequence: CASSPEGSGRKETQYF.

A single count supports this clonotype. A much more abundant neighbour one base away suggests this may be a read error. CDR3 region: CASSSYFGGRETQCF. CDR3 DNA sequence: TGTGCCAGCAGCAGTTATTTCGGAGGGAGAGAGACCCAGTGCTTC. This rearrangement joins TRBV5-4 to TRBJ2-5; tentative D call: TRBD2 (6 bases). Germline V gene lookup returns CDR1 SGHNT and CDR2 YYREEE (reference sequence). The CDR3 sequence is 15 residues long.

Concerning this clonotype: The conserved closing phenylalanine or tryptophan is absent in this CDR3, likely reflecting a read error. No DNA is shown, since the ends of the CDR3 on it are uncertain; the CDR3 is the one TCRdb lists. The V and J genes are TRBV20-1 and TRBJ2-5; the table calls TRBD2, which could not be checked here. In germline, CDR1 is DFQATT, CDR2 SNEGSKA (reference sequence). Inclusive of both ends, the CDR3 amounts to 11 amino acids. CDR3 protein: CSARASGSALI.